The 17 T cell receptor beta chains listed next were all sequenced from one sample in a study of regulatory T cells in long-lasting Graves disease. Time point noted: persistent/refractory GD, antithyroid drugs over 5 years with positive TRAb. Generation of the TCR library employed RNA extracted from PBMCs. Building the TCR beta libraries relied on iRepertoire HTBI primers, and CDR3 regions underwent Arm-PCR. TCRdb re-derived calls from the multiplex PCR reads in MiXCR, one entry per CDR3 protein. This table has 400,000 to 450,000 distinct CDR3 sequences, around 24% appearing once. The source was peripheral blood mononuclear cells (PBMCs), collected when the disease was refractory, from a patient treated with antithyroid drugs. The receptors stem from a female donor with Graves disease.

This clonotype appeared many times. Compared with germline, one end of the junction differs, possibly owing to a read error. This chain joins TRBV5-1 and TRBJ1-2, with D possibly being TRBD1 (5 bases). This CDR3 contains 14 residues. In germline, CDR1 is SGHRS, CDR2 YFSETQ. CDR3 in DNA: TGTGCCAGCAGCTTGGCCGGGGGTAACTATGGCTACACCTTC. Protein: CASSLAGGNYGYTF.

This clonotype has a count of ten or more. V is TRBV13 and J is TRBJ1-4; D is uncertain. CDR3 length equals 13 residues. Germline V CDR1 and CDR2: PRHDT, FYEKMQ (reference sequence). V shed 2 bases and J shed 6 bases, with 7 bases lying between them. CDR3 region: CASSLRFDEKLFF. In DNA, the CDR3 is TGTGCCAGCAGCTTAAGGTTCGATGAAAAACTGTTTTTT.

This clonotype was counted ten times or more. The chain uses TRBV24-1 and TRBJ2-2; 7 bases are shared with TRBD2. The CDR3 runs 18 residues. The germline V gene encodes CDR1 KGHDR and CDR2 SFDVKD. V gave up 4 bases and J gave up 0 bases; unmatched junction bases: 10. This CDR3 is CATSDPTSDDTNTGELFF. The CDR3 coding sequence is TGTGCCACCAGTGACCCAACTAGCGACGATACGAACACCGGGGAGCTGTTTTTT.

In its sample, this clonotype was seen a few times. The chain has TRBV14 and TRBJ2-7, with TRBD2 as a possible D gene (6 bases). The CDR3 is 14 residues long. The V end lost 2 bases, the J end lost 2 bases, and 10 bases lay between the germline ends. CDR1 is SGHDN, CDR2 FVKESK, per germline. The CDR3 reads CASSQRGITYEQYF. DNA of the CDR3: TGTGCCAGCAGCCAACGCGGGATAACCTACGAGCAGTACTTC. Variable domain in full (rest from reference TRBV14 and TRBJ2-7): EAGVTQFPSHSVIEKGQTVTLRCDPISGHDNLYWYRRVMGKEIKFLLHFVKESKQDESGMPNNRFLAERTGGTYSTLKVQPAELEDSGVYFCASSQRGITYEQYFGPGTRLTVT.

This chain uses TRBV7-3 with TRBJ2-5; 11 bases align to TRBD2. The CDR3 covers 15 residues. With V trimmed by 7 bases and J by 4 bases, 8 bases remained unmatched. The V gene's germline CDR1 is SGHTA and CDR2 FQGTGA. The CDR3 DNA reads as TGTGCCAGCAATTCGGGACTAGCGGTCCCAGAGACCCAGTACTTC. The encoded protein is CASNSGLAVPETQYF.

The chain is built from TRBV5-1 and TRBJ1-4; TRBD1 matches at 8 bases. In germline, CDR1 is SGHRS, CDR2 YFSETQ. V lost 7 bases, J lost 7 bases, and 12 bases stayed unmatched. The CDR3 length is 15 residues. The CDR3 DNA is TGCGCCAGCCGCTCGCGACAGGGGACGTCTGAAAAACTGTTTTTT. This encodes CASRSRQGTSEKLFF. Full variable domain (rest looked up from reference TRBV5-1 and TRBJ1-4): KAGVTQTPRYLIKTRGQQVTLSCSPISGHRSVSWYQQTPGQGLQFLFEYFSETQRNKGNFPGRFSGRQFSNSRSEMNVSTLELGDSALYLCASRSRQGTSEKLFFGSGTQLSVL.

The gene calls are TRBV5-1 and TRBJ2-5; TRBD1 matches 7 bases. The CDR3 consists of 15 residues. CDR1 and CDR2 from the germline V gene are SGHRS and YFSETQ. The V and J ends lost 1 base and 1 base, in that order; junction bases with no gene match: 4. The chain's CDR3 is CASSLRPGGQETQYF. In nucleotides, the CDR3 is TGCGCCAGCAGCTTGCGGCCAGGGGGCCAAGAGACCCAGTACTTC.

The chain employs TRBV9 and TRBJ2-3, with TRBD2 matching 7 bases. This CDR3 region has 16 residues. Germline lookup yields CDR1 SGDLS and CDR2 YYNGEE. After removal of 0 bases from V and 2 bases from J, the junction contained 6 bases not matched to a gene. The CDR3 loop reads CASSVGNSGPTDTQYF. CDR3 sequence (DNA): TGTGCCAGCAGCGTAGGGAATAGCGGGCCCACAGATACGCAGTATTTT.

At least ten counts were recorded for this clonotype. The J gene is TRBJ2-7, the V gene TRBV7-2; 7 bases align to TRBD2. Trimming cost V 7 bases and J 0 bases; bases outside gene matches: 12. Germline CDR1 reads SGHTA; CDR2 reads FQGNSA. This CDR3 is 16 amino acids long. CDR3 region: CASTPSGLAASYEQYF. As DNA, the CDR3 is TGTGCCAGCACTCCGTCGGGCCTAGCGGCCTCCTACGAGCAGTACTTC.

This clonotype appeared many times. The chain joins TRBV28 to TRBJ1-1; D might be TRBD1 (6 bases). Germline V gene sequence: CDR1 MDHEN, CDR2 SYDVKM. This CDR3 is built from 16 residues. V lost 8 bases and J lost 4, with 23 bases in between. This CDR3 reads CASLGPRGAISTEAFF. In DNA form, the CDR3 reads TGTGCCAGCTTGGGTCCAAGGGGGGCGATAAGCACTGAAGCTTTCTTT. Full variable domain (remainder filled in from reference TRBV28 and TRBJ1-1): DVKVTQSSRYLVKRTGEKVFLECVQDMDHENMFWYRQDPGLGLRLIYFSYDVKMKEKGDIPEGYSVSREKKERFSLILESASTNQTSMYLCASLGPRGAISTEAFFGQGTRLTVV.

This clonotype was seen repeatedly, ten times or more. This rearrangement joins TRBV12-3 or TRBV12-4 to TRBJ2-5, with D possibly matching TRBD1 (6 bases). V lost 5 bases and J 3 bases, leaving 22 bases between the germline ends. The CDR3 runs 17 residues. Here the CDR3 DNA reads TGTGCCAGCAGTGGTGAGCAGGGGATGCGGGTGAAAGAGACCCAGTACTTC. Residues: CASSGEQGMRVKETQYF.

This clonotype was picked up many times. The chain recombines TRBV20-1 with TRBJ2-2; 8 bases are a match to TRBD1. The germline gives CDR1 DFQATT, CDR2 SNEGSKA (reference sequence). CDR3 length equals 14 residues. The ends lost 0 bases at V and 4 bases at J; junction bases unmatched: 1. The CDR3 protein is CSAREQGGTGELFF. CDR3 bases: TGCAGTGCTAGAGAACAGGGGGGCACCGGGGAGCTGTTTTTT.

The V call is TRBV7-9, the J call TRBJ2-7, with unresolved D. CDR1 and CDR2 from the germline V gene are SEHNR and FQNEAQ (reference sequence). Deletions cut 3 bases from V and 5 bases from J, with 11 bases between. The CDR3 has 13 residues. This chain's CDR3 is CASSFKSVDEQYF. CDR3 in DNA: TGTGCCAGCAGCTTTAAGTCTGTAGACGAGCAGTACTTC.

The sample holds many counts of this clonotype. V and J are TRBV12-3 or TRBV12-4 and TRBJ2-5, with D maybe TRBD1 (6 bases). The CDR3 length is 13 residues. V lost 7 bases, J lost 7 bases, and 16 bases lay in between. As DNA, the CDR3 is TGTGCCAGCAACATGCAGGGGTTTGGGACCCAGTACTTC. This codes for CASNMQGFGTQYF.

V is TRBV7-8 and J is TRBJ2-3; 7 bases are a match to TRBD1. Germline CDR1 reads SGHVS; CDR2 reads FQNEAQ. The CDR3 totals 18 residues. The junction had 14 bases not matched to a gene; V was cut back by 5 bases and J by 0 bases. The CDR3 region has the DNA TGTGCCAGCAGCCCCGGGACAGAAAAGGGCCCTAGCACAGATACGCAGTATTTT. This gives the protein CASSPGTEKGPSTDTQYF.

V gene TRBV6-1 combines with J gene TRBJ1-1, with a possible D match to TRBD1 (6 bases). The CDR3 runs 13 residues. Germline CDR1 reads MNHNS; CDR2 reads SASEGT. Trimming cost V 7 bases and J 5 bases, with 14 bases left between them. The CDR3 here is CASIVQGHTEAFF. The CDR3, as DNA: TGTGCCAGCATCGTACAGGGACATACTGAAGCTTTCTTT.

This clonotype was seen ten or more times. The chain links TRBV2 to TRBJ2-7; 8 nucleotides match TRBD2. Trimming at V came to 8 bases and at J to 13 bases, leaving 19 bases not matched to a gene. Germline-derived CDR1 and CDR2 are SNHLY and FYNNEI. The CDR3 totals 14 residues. The CDR3 DNA is TGTGCCAGCCGACCTACCAATCTTATAGCGGGGCCCTACTTC. This translates into CASRPTNLIAGPYF.